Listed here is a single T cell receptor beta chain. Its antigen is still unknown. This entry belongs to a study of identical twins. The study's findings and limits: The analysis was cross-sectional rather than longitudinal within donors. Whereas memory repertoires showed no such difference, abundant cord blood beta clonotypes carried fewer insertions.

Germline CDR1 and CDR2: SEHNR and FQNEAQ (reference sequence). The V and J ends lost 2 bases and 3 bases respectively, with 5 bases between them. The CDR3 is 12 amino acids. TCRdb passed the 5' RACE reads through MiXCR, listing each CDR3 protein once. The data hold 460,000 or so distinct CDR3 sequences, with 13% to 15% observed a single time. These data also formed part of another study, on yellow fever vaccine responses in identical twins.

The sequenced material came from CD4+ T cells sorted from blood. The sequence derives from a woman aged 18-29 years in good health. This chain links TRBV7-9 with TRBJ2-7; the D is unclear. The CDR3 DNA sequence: TGTGCCAGCAGCTTAAAGGACTACGAGCAGTACTTC. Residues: CASSLKDYEQYF.